Listed here are 14 T cell receptor beta chains from one sample, sequenced in a study of blood T cell repertoires in COVID-19. Method: immunoSEQ multiplex PCR; TCRdb's copy keeps in-frame clones and lacks some. The table shows fewer than 350,000 clones, with around 84% occurring only once. Specimen: PBMCs or T cells enriched from blood (not recorded which). The receptors come from a woman in her forties or fifties who had recovered from COVID-19.

This clone was picked up one time. V usage is TRBV9 and J usage is TRBJ2-4; the match to TRBD2 covers 8 bases. The CDR3 runs 15 residues. Germline V gives CDR1 SGDLS, CDR2 YYNGEE. V shed 0 bases and J 1 base; nucleotides not matched to a gene: 0. The CDR3 loop is CASSVASGAKNIQYF. The DNA of the CDR3 is TGTGCCAGCAGCGTAGCTAGCGGGGCCAAAAACATTCAGTACTTC.

The chain has TRBV6-5 and TRBJ2-5, with D possibly TRBD2 on 6 matching bases. The CDR3 loop spans 14 amino acids. Per the germline V gene, CDR1 is MNHEY and CDR2 is SVGAGI. V dropped 6 bases and J dropped 5 bases, with 16 bases sitting between them. CDR3 DNA: TGTGCCAGCAGGGGGGGATCGTCCTGGGAGACCCAGTACTTC. Translating it yields CASRGGSSWETQYF.

This clone showed up many times. This chain uses TRBV19 with TRBJ2-2; D uncertain. Germline CDR1 LNHDA, CDR2 SQIVND (reference sequence). The CDR3 consists of 16 residues. Trimming stripped 5 bases from V and 5 bases from J, with 18 bases between. This chain's CDR3 is CASSFRDKVGTGELFF. CDR3 nucleotides: TGTGCCAGTAGTTTTCGAGACAAGGTGGGTACCGGGGAGCTGTTTTTT.

This clone was counted a few times. The chain uses TRBV5-8 and TRBJ2-6; TRBD1 matches 7 bases. Germline CDR1 reads SGHTS; CDR2 reads YDEGEE. The CDR3 spans 18 residues. With 0 bases clipped from V and 2 bases from J, the junction kept 8 bases outside the gene matches. The CDR3 spells CASSLVRQGFAGANVLTF. CDR3 nucleotide sequence: TGTGCCAGCAGCTTGGTGAGACAGGGATTTGCTGGGGCCAACGTCCTGACTTTC.

The V gene is TRBV5-4, the J gene TRBJ1-2; TRBD1 is a possible D gene (6 bases). V was shortened by 4 bases and J by 4 bases, with 11 bases between the two germline ends. Germline lookup yields CDR1 SGHNT and CDR2 YYREEE (reference sequence). This CDR3 is 13 amino acids long. The CDR3 sequence is CASSPDRGYGYTF. The CDR3 bases are TGTGCCAGCAGCCCGGACAGAGGCTATGGCTACACCTTC.

The chain is built from TRBV6-6 and TRBJ2-2; the D gene is possibly TRBD1 (5 bases). CDR1 MNHNY and CDR2 SVGAGI come from the germline V gene (reference sequence). The CDR3 has 14 residues. The V and J ends lost 6 bases and 0 bases respectively, with 8 bases between them. This CDR3 is CASRDTANTGELFF. In DNA form, the CDR3 reads TGTGCCAGCAGGGACACCGCGAACACCGGGGAGCTGTTTTTT.

This clone was observed many times. The CDR3 nucleotides are TGTGCCAGCAGTGACAGAAGCACTGAAGCTTTCTTT. Translation: CASSDRSTEAFF. The chain recombines TRBV2 with TRBJ1-1; D is unresolved. The CDR3 loop spans 12 amino acids. Trimming shortened V by 3 bases and J by 4 bases, and 6 bases separated the two germline ends. The V gene's germline CDR1 is SNHLY and CDR2 FYNNEI. The full variable domain, with the rest looked up from reference TRBV2 and TRBJ1-1, is EPEVTQTPSHQVTQMGQEVILRCVPISNHLYFYWYRQILGQKVEFLVSFYNNEISEKSEIFDDQFSVERPDGSNFTLKIRSTKLEDSAMYFCASSDRSTEAFFGQGTRLTVV.

The chain joins TRBV19 to TRBJ1-5; D unresolved. This CDR3 has 14 amino acids. Looked up from germline, CDR1 is LNHDA and CDR2 is SQIVND (reference sequence). V lost 3 bases and J 2 bases, leaving 8 bases between the germline ends. CDR3: CASSMESRNQPQHF. The CDR3 DNA is TGTGCCAGTAGTATGGAGAGTCGCAATCAGCCCCAGCATTTT.

This chain uses TRBV10-1 with TRBJ2-7, with D possibly matching TRBD1 (7 bases). The V and J ends lost 6 bases and 5 bases respectively, with 17 bases between them. This CDR3 has 14 residues. Germline V gene lookup returns CDR1 WNHNN and CDR2 SYGVQD (reference sequence). This CDR3 reads CASRRQGGSDEQYF. The CDR3 DNA reads TGCGCCAGCAGGCGGCAGGGGGGATCGGACGAGCAGTACTTC.

The chain uses TRBV30 and TRBJ2-1; D may be TRBD1 (7 bases). The length of the CDR3 is 13 residues. Germline lookup yields CDR1 GTSNPN and CDR2 SVGIG (reference sequence). Between the trimmed V and J ends, which lost 3 bases and 8 bases, there was a span of 14 bases. In DNA form, the CDR3 reads TGTGCCTGGAGCCCAGACAGGGACTATGAGCAGTTCTTC. Protein sequence: CAWSPDRDYEQFF. Full variable domain (outside the CDR3, taken from reference TRBV30 and TRBJ2-1): SQTIHQWPATLVQPVGSPLSLECTVEGTSNPNLYWYRQAAGRGLQLLFYSVGIGQISSEVPQNLSASRPQDRQFILSSKKLLLSDSGFYLCAWSPDRDYEQFFGPGTRLTVL.

The chain couples TRBV7-9 to TRBJ1-2; D is unclear. The germline gives CDR1 SEHNR, CDR2 FQNEAQ (reference sequence). V dropped 6 bases and J dropped 3 bases, with 8 bases sitting between them. This CDR3 is 12 amino acids long. CDR3 nucleotides: TGTGCCAGCAGGGGAGAGTACTATGGCTACACCTTC. Encoded protein: CASRGEYYGYTF.

The chain employs TRBV29-1 and TRBJ1-2; D ambiguous. The germline CDR1 and CDR2 sequences are SQVTM and ANQGSEA. The V gene lost 0 bases and the J gene lost 3 bases, with 5 bases spanning the gap. The CDR3 loop spans 12 amino acids. The CDR3 sequence is CSVEDLDYGYTF. CDR3 in DNA: TGCAGCGTTGAAGATCTCGACTATGGCTACACCTTC.

The table lists this clone with a count of one. The chain joins TRBV12-5 to TRBJ1-5, with D maybe TRBD1 (6 bases). This CDR3 region has 14 residues. The V gene's germline CDR1 is LGHNT and CDR2 FRNRAP. Deletions cut 5 bases from V and 3 bases from J, with 11 bases between. The CDR3 DNA follows: TGTGCTAGTGGTCTAGGGGGATCCAATCAGCCCCAGCATTTT. Amino acids: CASGLGGSNQPQHF. Filled out from reference TRBV12-5 and TRBJ1-5, the complete variable domain reads DARVTQTPRHKVTEMGQEVTMRCQPILGHNTVFWYRQTMMQGLELLAYFRNRAPLDDSGMPKDRFSAEMPDATLATLKIQPSEPRDSAVYFCASGLGGSNQPQHFGDGTRLSIL.

The chain combines TRBV24-1 with TRBJ2-2, with 7 bases identical to TRBD1. This CDR3 comprises 19 residues. The germline V gene has CDR1 KGHDR and CDR2 SFDVKD. V lost 0 bases, J lost 3 bases, and 12 bases stayed unmatched. CDR3 nucleotides: TGTGCCACCAGTGATTTGGGTTCACCGGGACAGAGTTACACCGGGGAGCTGTTTTTT. Translating it yields CATSDLGSPGQSYTGELFF.